These T cell receptor beta chains were read from a single sample in a study of blood T cell repertoires in COVID-19. Libraries were prepared by immunoSEQ multiplex PCR; TCRdb keeps only in-frame clonotypes and omits some of them. The sample lists roughly 100,000 clones, around 93% seen once, with around 2% in the top ten. The sequenced sample was peripheral blood. All receptors derive from a human donor with active COVID-19. The donor label of this sample is uncertain. CDR3s include the opening cysteine and the closing phenylalanine or tryptophan. The order of the fields is D gene, J gene, V gene, clone size, CDR3 protein, CDR3 DNA. A D gene is named only where the DNA matches it firmly. Only some rows state a clone size, as once, few, many or a class for expanded clones.

>TRBD2|TRBJ2-7|TRBV4-1|NA
CASSQLLAGGSEQYF
TGCGCCAGCAGCCAGCTACTAGCGGGGGGTTCCGAGCAGTACTTC
>NA|TRBJ2-5|TRBV11-2|NA
CASSRKTAGRETQYF
TGTGCCAGCAGCCGGAAAACCGCAGGGAGGGAGACCCAGTACTTC
>NA|TRBJ2-3|TRBV5-1|NA
CASSPDSSTDTQYF
TGCGCCAGCAGCCCGGACAGTAGCACAGATACGCAGTATTTT
>TRBD1|TRBJ2-1|TRBV6-2/TRBV6-3|NA
CASSTNRGRFYNEQFF
TGTGCCAGCAGTACAAACAGGGGTCGCTTTTACAATGAGCAGTTCTTC
>TRBD2|TRBJ2-5|TRBV7-8|NA
CASSLIKFAAIRTSGGEETQYF
TGTGCCAGCAGCTTAATTAAGTTCGCGGCGATAAGGACTAGCGGTGGCGAAGAGACCCAGTACTTC
>TRBD1|TRBJ1-3|TRBV2|NA
CASSTTDRAGGNTIYF
TGTGCCAGCAGTACAACGGACAGGGCCGGAGGAAACACCATATATTTT
>NA|TRBJ2-3|TRBV28|NA
CASSPLLRGRTDTQYF
TGTGCCAGCAGTCCCTTACTCAGGGGCAGGACAGATACGCAGTATTTT
>TRBD2|TRBJ2-7|TRBV7-3|NA
CASSLPKRGVISYEQYF
TGTGCCAGCAGCTTACCTAAGCGGGGGGTTATCTCCTACGAGCAGTACTTC
>TRBD1|TRBJ2-3|TRBV5-6|NA
CASSLQGETTQYF
TGTGCCAGCAGCTTACAGGGGGAGACGACGCAGTATTTT
>TRBD1|TRBJ2-2|TRBV9|NA
CASSLGQGENTGELFF
TGTGCCAGCAGTCTTGGACAGGGAGAGAACACCGGGGAGCTGTTTTTT
>NA|TRBJ1-2|TRBV18|NA
CASSTTPGVHGYTF
TGTGCCAGCTCGACCACACCCGGGGTTCATGGCTACACCTTC
>NA|TRBJ2-1|TRBV3-1/TRBV3-2|NA
CASSPQWVLYNEQFF
TGTGCCAGCAGCCCACAGTGGGTGTTATACAATGAGCAGTTCTTC
>TRBD1|TRBJ1-2|TRBV3-1/TRBV3-2|NA
CASSRTGTGSDGYTF
TGTGCCAGCAGCCGCACCGGGACAGGGAGCGATGGCTACACCTTC
>TRBD1|TRBJ2-2|TRBV7-9|NA
CASSPDRGRTGELFF
TGTGCCAGCAGCCCGGACAGGGGGCGCACCGGGGAGCTGTTTTTT
>TRBD2|TRBJ2-1|TRBV4-1|NA
CASSQGLAGGYNEQFF
TGCGCCAGCAGCCAAGGACTAGCGGGGGGGTACAATGAGCAGTTCTTC
>TRBD2|TRBJ2-7|TRBV5-1|NA
CASSLLAGASYEQYF
TGCGCCAGCAGCTTACTAGCGGGGGCCTCCTACGAGCAGTACTTC
>NA|TRBJ2-2|TRBV6-2/TRBV6-3|once
CASSYTQSEGHPTGELFF
TGTGCCAGCAGTTACACCCAGAGCGAGGGACACCCCACCGGGGAGCTGTTTTTT
>TRBD2|TRBJ2-4|TRBV10-2|NA
CATAAGVIQYF
TGCGCCACCGCCGCGGGGGTCATTCAGTACTTC
>NA|TRBJ1-6|TRBV18|NA
CASSPGSSIGTPLHF
TGTGCCAGCTCACCAGGGAGCTCCATAGGGACACCCCTCCACTTT
>NA|TRBJ2-7|TRBV6-5|NA
CAIKTEYYEQYF
TGTGCCATTAAAACAGAATACTACGAGCAGTACTTC
>TRBD2|TRBJ2-3|TRBV5-4|NA
CASSPGLAGGRSTDTQYF
TGTGCCAGCAGCCCGGGACTAGCGGGGGGTCGTAGCACAGATACGCAGTATTTT
>NA|TRBJ1-2|TRBV20-1|NA
CSATRQDGYTF
TGCAGTGCTACCCGACAGGATGGCTACACCTTC
>NA|TRBJ1-6|TRBV7-6|NA
CASSPGGYNSPLHF
TGTGCCAGCAGCCCGGGGGGCTATAATTCACCCCTCCACTTT
>TRBD1|TRBJ2-2|TRBV19|once
CASTLTGVLTGELFF
TGTGCCAGTACATTAACAGGGGTTCTTACCGGGGAGCTGTTTTTT
>NA|TRBJ1-2|TRBV9|NA
CASSARDLGYTF
TGTGCCAGCAGCGCCCGGGACTTAGGCTACACCTTC
>NA|TRBJ2-1|TRBV5-6|NA
CASSSRQVVYNEQFF
TGTGCCAGCAGCTCCCGACAGGTAGTATACAATGAGCAGTTCTTC
>NA|TRBJ2-2|TRBV7-8|NA
CASSLEALGNTGELFF
TGTGCCAGCAGCTTAGAGGCGCTAGGGAACACCGGGGAGCTGTTTTTT
>NA|TRBJ1-3|TRBV5-1|NA
CASSLGQILSGNTIYF
TGCGCCAGCAGCTTGGGACAGATCCTCTCTGGAAACACCATATATTTT
>NA|TRBJ1-5|TRBV12-3/TRBV12-4|once
CASSSSLGQPQHF
TGTGCCAGCAGCTCGTCACTTGGTCAGCCCCAGCATTTT
>TRBD2|TRBJ2-5|TRBV28|NA
CASSLFTLEASGAETQYF
TGTGCCAGCAGTTTATTTACCCTTGAGGCTAGCGGGGCAGAGACCCAGTACTTC
>NA|TRBJ2-3|TRBV27|NA
CASRPGLHSSTDTQYF
TGTGCCAGCAGGCCTGGACTCCACTCTAGCACAGATACGCAGTATTTT
>NA|TRBJ1-1|TRBV6-5|NA
CASSWDLGGGTEAFF
TGTGCCAGCAGTTGGGACTTAGGGGGGGGTACTGAAGCTTTCTTT
>TRBD1|TRBJ2-7|TRBV19|NA
CASKERTGVNEQYF
TGTGCCAGTAAGGAGCGGACAGGGGTCAACGAGCAGTACTTC
>TRBD2|TRBJ2-3|TRBV27|NA
CASSRLAGYTDTQYF
TGTGCCAGCAGTCGACTAGCGGGATACACAGATACGCAGTATTTT
>TRBD1|TRBJ2-7|TRBV3-1/TRBV3-2|NA
CASSHRTGGPYEQYF
TGTGCCAGCAGCCACCGGACAGGGGGCCCCTACGAGCAGTACTTC
>TRBD2|TRBJ2-1|TRBV5-1|NA
CASSSRPEGLAGDEQFF
TGCGCCAGCAGCTCCCGGCCCGAAGGACTAGCGGGGGATGAGCAGTTCTTC
>NA|TRBJ1-3|TRBV6-5|NA
CASSLARDGNTIYF
TGTGCCAGCAGTCTAGCCCGAGATGGAAACACCATATATTTT
>TRBD2|TRBJ2-3|TRBV5-1|once
CASSVAGSADTQYF
TGCGCCAGCAGCGTAGCGGGGTCCGCAGATACGCAGTATTTT
>NA|TRBJ2-1|TRBV3-1/TRBV3-2|NA
CASSQDGRRTRGAANEQFF
TGTGCCAGCAGCCAAGATGGTAGGAGGACCAGGGGGGCGGCAAATGAGCAGTTCTTC
>NA|TRBJ2-5|TRBV6-5|NA
CASSWGGGETQYF
TGTGCCAGCAGTTGGGGGGGCGGGGAGACCCAGTACTTC
>TRBD2|TRBJ2-1|TRBV7-2|NA
CASSLFRGGRNEQFF
TGTGCCAGCAGCTTATTCCGGGGGGGCCGGAATGAGCAGTTCTTC
>NA|TRBJ1-2|TRBV24-1|NA
CATSGTDNYGYTF
TGTGCCACCAGTGGGACAGACAACTATGGCTACACCTTC
>NA|TRBJ1-1|TRBV19|NA
CASSIGGGAEAFF
TGTGCCAGTAGTATCGGTGGGGGCGCTGAAGCTTTCTTT
>TRBD1|TRBJ1-5|TRBV24-1|once
CATSVGTGSLSNQPQHF
TGTGCCACCAGTGTCGGGACAGGGTCTCTTAGCAATCAGCCCCAGCATTTT
>TRBD1|TRBJ1-4|TRBV27|once
CASSKRDSREKLFF
TGTGCCAGCAGTAAAAGGGACAGTCGGGAAAAACTGTTTTTT
>TRBD1|TRBJ2-4|TRBV29-1|NA
CSVKRGQGAGIQYF
TGCAGCGTTAAAAGGGGACAGGGGGCGGGCATTCAGTACTTC
>TRBD2|TRBJ2-2|TRBV5-1|NA
CARRGLAGAFNTGELFF
TGCGCCAGACGGGGTCTAGCGGGGGCCTTTAACACCGGGGAGCTGTTTTTT
>TRBD1|TRBJ1-4|TRBV6-5|NA
CASSYLRGATNEKLFF
TGTGCCAGCAGTTACCTCAGGGGGGCAACTAATGAAAAACTGTTTTTT
>NA|TRBJ2-2|TRBV5-6|NA
CASSWEGEMDTGELFF
TGTGCCAGCAGCTGGGAAGGGGAAATGGACACCGGGGAGCTGTTTTTT